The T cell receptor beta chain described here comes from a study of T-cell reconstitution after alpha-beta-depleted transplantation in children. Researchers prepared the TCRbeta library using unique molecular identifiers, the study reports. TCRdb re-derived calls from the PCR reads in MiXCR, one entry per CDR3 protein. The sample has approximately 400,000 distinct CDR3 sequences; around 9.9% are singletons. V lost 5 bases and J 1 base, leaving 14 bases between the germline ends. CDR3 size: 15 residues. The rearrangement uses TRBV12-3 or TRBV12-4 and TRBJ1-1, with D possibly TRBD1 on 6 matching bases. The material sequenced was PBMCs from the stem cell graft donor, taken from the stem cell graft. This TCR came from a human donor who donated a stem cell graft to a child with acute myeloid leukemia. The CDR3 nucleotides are TGTGCCAGCAGTCCCACCGGGGGGGCGAACACTGAAGCTTTCTTT. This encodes CASSPTGGANTEAFF.